This T cell receptor beta chain came from a study of monozygotic twins with inflammatory bowel disease. TCRdb processed the 5' RACE reads again and assigns one entry to each CDR3 protein, with no DNA. This table holds about 160,000 distinct CDR3 sequences. Looked up from germline, CDR1 is SGHTA and CDR2 is FQGNSA. The CDR3 has 15 amino acids. Sequenced sample: blood. The sequence derives from a human donor with ulcerative colitis or Crohn's disease, or a healthy co-twin of an affected twin (not recorded which). This chain joins TRBV7-2 and TRBJ2-1; TCRdb designates TRBD1, a call that cannot be tested without DNA. CDR3 loop: CASSLGGGPQGEQFF. Looking up the rest from reference TRBV7-2 and TRBJ2-1 gives the full variable domain: GAGVSQSPSNKVTEKGKDVELRCDPISGHTALYWYRQSLGQGLEFLIYFQGNSAPDKSGLPSDRFSAERTGGSVSTLTIQRTQQEDSAVYLCASSLGGGPQGEQFFGPGTRLTVL.